One and the same sample provided the 5 T cell receptor beta chains below, sequenced in a study of blood T cell repertoires in COVID-19. Profiling relied on immunoSEQ multiplex PCR, and the TCRdb table lists in-frame clones only, not all of them. Of over 45,000 clones in the sample, roughly 85% are singletons; the top ten hold roughly 13%. Sequencing was carried out using peripheral blood. All receptors derive from a human donor in a cohort sampled during active COVID-19.

The CDR3 nucleotides read TGTGCCAGCTCACCTCCGACAGGGACCTACGAGCAGTACTTC. Amino acid sequence: CASSPPTGTYEQYF. V usage is TRBV18 and J usage is TRBJ2-7, with 7 bases matching TRBD1. The CDR3 is made up of 14 amino acids. The V gene end was trimmed by 3 bases and the J gene end by 2 bases; junction bases not matched to a gene: 4. Per the germline V gene, CDR1 is KGHSH and CDR2 is LQKENI.

The chain carries TRBV4-3 and TRBJ2-3; unclear D gene. V lost 0 bases and J 2 bases, leaving 18 bases between the germline ends. Germline lookup yields CDR1 LGHNA and CDR2 YSLEER. The CDR3 has 18 amino acids. CDR3 amino acids: CASSQDPDSLYNTDTQYF. The CDR3 DNA sequence: TGCGCCAGCAGCCAAGATCCTGACTCGCTTTATAACACAGATACGCAGTATTTT.

This rearrangement joins TRBV15 to TRBJ2-7; a weak D match, TRBD2 (6 bases). CDR1 is LNHNV, CDR2 YYDKDF, per germline (reference sequence). CDR3 length equals 14 residues. V was shortened by 0 bases and J by 5 bases, with 11 bases between the two germline ends. The CDR3 region is CATSRELALDEQYF. Written as DNA, the CDR3 is TGTGCCACCAGCAGAGAGCTAGCGTTGGACGAGCAGTACTTC.

This chain connects TRBV5-1 to TRBJ1-2; TRBD1 aligns across 7 bases. Losses at the gene ends were 0 bases for V and 8 bases for J; bases not matched to a gene: 4. Germline lookup yields CDR1 SGHRS and CDR2 YFSETQ. The CDR3 is made up of 13 amino acids. The CDR3 nucleotides read TGCGCCAGCAGCTTGGACAGGGGATGGGGCTACACCTTC. Protein: CASSLDRGWGYTF.

The chain employs TRBV5-1 and TRBJ1-4; D may be TRBD1 (6 bases). The V end was cut by 1 base, the J end by 1 base, with 11 bases between. CDR1 SGHRS and CDR2 YFSETQ come from the germline V gene. The CDR3 is 16 amino acids. Written as DNA, the CDR3 is TGCGCCAGCAGCTTGACAGGGTGGGGAACTAATGAAAAACTGTTTTTT. Its translation: CASSLTGWGTNEKLFF.